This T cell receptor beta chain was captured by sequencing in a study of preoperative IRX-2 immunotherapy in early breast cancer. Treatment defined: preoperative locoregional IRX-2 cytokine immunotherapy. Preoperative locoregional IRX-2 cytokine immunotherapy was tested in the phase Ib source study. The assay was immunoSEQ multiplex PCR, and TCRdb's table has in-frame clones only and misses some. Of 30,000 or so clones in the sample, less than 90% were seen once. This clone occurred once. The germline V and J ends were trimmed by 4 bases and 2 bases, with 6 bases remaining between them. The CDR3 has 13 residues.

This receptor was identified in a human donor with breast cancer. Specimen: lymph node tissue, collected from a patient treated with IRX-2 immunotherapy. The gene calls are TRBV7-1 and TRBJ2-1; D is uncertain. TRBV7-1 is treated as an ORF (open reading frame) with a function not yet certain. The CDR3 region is CASSFTPYNEQFF. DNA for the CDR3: TGTGCCAGCAGCTTCACCCCCTACAATGAGCAGTTCTTC.